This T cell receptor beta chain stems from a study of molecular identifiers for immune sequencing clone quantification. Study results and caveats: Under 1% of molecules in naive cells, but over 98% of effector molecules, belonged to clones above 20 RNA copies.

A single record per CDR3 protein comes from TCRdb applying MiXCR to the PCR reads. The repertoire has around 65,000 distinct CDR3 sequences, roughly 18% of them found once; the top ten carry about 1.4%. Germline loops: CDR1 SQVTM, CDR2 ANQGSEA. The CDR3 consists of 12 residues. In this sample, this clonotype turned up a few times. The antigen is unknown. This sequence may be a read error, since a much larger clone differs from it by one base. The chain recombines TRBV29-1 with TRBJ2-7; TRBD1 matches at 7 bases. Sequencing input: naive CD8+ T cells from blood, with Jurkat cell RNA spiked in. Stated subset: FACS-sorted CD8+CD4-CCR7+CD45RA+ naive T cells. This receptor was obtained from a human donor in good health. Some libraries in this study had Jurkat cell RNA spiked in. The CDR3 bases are TGCAGCGTTCGTGACAGGGAAGGTGAGCAGCACTTC. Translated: CSVRDREGEQHF.